The next 30 T cell receptor beta chains were all read from a single sample in a study of T cell responses to AZD1222 COVID-19 vaccine. Using immunoSEQ multiplex PCR, the repertoire was profiled, and TCRdb retains in-frame clones only, with some absent. The table records around 140,000 clones, roughly 88% of them present only once. Sequencing used peripheral blood, obtained 28 days after the second AZD1222 dose. The receptors were sampled from an adult who received the AZD1222 COVID-19 vaccine.

CDR3 amino acids: CASSLQETQYF. As DNA, the CDR3 is TGTGCCAGCAGCCTCCAGGAGACCCAGTACTTC. The chain employs TRBV7-8 and TRBJ2-5; D is ambiguous. The length of the CDR3 is 11 residues. Germline CDR1 is SGHVS and CDR2 is FQNEAQ. Trimming pared 5 bases from V and 5 bases from J, leaving 6 bases between.

The rearrangement uses TRBV29-1 and TRBJ1-1; perhaps TRBD1 as D (5 bases). The germline V and J ends were trimmed by 3 bases and 4 bases, with 12 bases remaining between them. CDR1 is SQVTM and CDR2 is ANQGSEA in the germline V gene. This CDR3 has 13 residues. CDR3 in DNA: TGCAGCGTTGATAGTCAGGGCTTCACTGAAGCTTTCTTT. The encoded protein is CSVDSQGFTEAFF.

The rearrangement uses TRBV28 and TRBJ2-1; the D gene is possibly TRBD1 (6 bases). V was pared by 6 bases and J by 0 bases, with 9 bases between. The CDR3 totals 14 residues. The V gene's germline CDR1 is MDHEN and CDR2 SYDVKM. CDR3 bases: TGTGCCAGCAGCCCGGACAGCTCCTACAATGAGCAGTTCTTC. This codes for CASSPDSSYNEQFF.

The table lists this clone with a count of one. This chain joins TRBV2 and TRBJ2-2; the match to TRBD2 covers 7 bases. The CDR3 spans 17 residues. Germline V gives CDR1 SNHLY, CDR2 FYNNEI. Germline trimming cut 4 bases from V and 6 bases from J; bases unmatched to any gene: 14. CDR3: CASSGARETGYAGELFF. The CDR3 DNA sequence: TGTGCCAGCAGTGGAGCGCGGGAGACGGGGTACGCCGGGGAGCTGTTTTTT.

This chain connects TRBV4-1 to TRBJ1-2; D gene unclear. Trimming pared 1 base from V and 7 bases from J, leaving 10 bases between. This CDR3 region has 13 residues. Germline-derived CDR1 and CDR2 are MGHRA and YSYEKL. CDR3 coding DNA: TGCGCCAGCAGCCAAGTTCTAGCCGCTGGCTACACCTTC. It encodes CASSQVLAAGYTF.

A single count supports this clone. V gene TRBV7-6 combines with J gene TRBJ2-7; 8 positions match TRBD2. V shed 5 bases and J 2 bases; nucleotides not matched to a gene: 8. Per germline, CDR1 SGHVS and CDR2 FNYEAQ. The CDR3 runs 15 residues. The CDR3 sequence is CASSPISGGAYEQYF. The CDR3, as DNA: TGTGCCAGCAGCCCCATCAGCGGGGGAGCCTACGAGCAGTACTTC. Combining the CDR3 with reference TRBV7-6 and TRBJ2-7 gives the whole variable domain GAGVSQSPRYKVTKRGQDVALRCDPISGHVSLYWYRQALGQGPEFLTYFNYEAQQDKSGLPNDRFSAERPEGSISTLTIQRTEQRDSAMYRCASSPISGGAYEQYFGPGTRLTVT.

The V gene is TRBV10-3, the J gene TRBJ1-2; D not certain. Germline lookup yields CDR1 ENHRY and CDR2 SYGVKD. The CDR3 runs 14 residues. Trimming removed 8 bases at V and 2 bases at J, with 15 bases between. CDR3 DNA sequence: TGTGCCATCCTGCCGTTAAACGGAAACTATGGCTACACCTTC. Amino acid sequence: CAILPLNGNYGYTF.

This clone was seen more than once but under ten times. The CDR3 sequence is CASSSRQGVVTNEKLFF. CDR3 in DNA: TGTGCCAGCAGTTCCAGACAGGGGGTCGTTACTAATGAAAAACTGTTTTTT. This chain joins TRBV28 and TRBJ1-4, with TRBD1 matching 9 bases. Per germline, CDR1 MDHEN and CDR2 SYDVKM. V lost 4 bases to trimming and J lost 2 bases; unmatched junction nucleotides: 8. The CDR3 length is 17 residues.

This chain connects TRBV2 to TRBJ1-4; 7 positions match TRBD1. The ends lost 3 bases at V and 4 bases at J; junction bases unmatched: 5. Germline lookup yields CDR1 SNHLY and CDR2 FYNNEI. The CDR3 extends over 15 amino acids. This chain's CDR3 is CASSDMSGGNEKLFF. The CDR3 DNA is TGTGCCAGCAGTGATATGTCAGGGGGTAATGAAAAACTGTTTTTT. Based on the CDR3 plus reference TRBV2 and TRBJ1-4, the full variable domain is EPEVTQTPSHQVTQMGQEVILRCVPISNHLYFYWYRQILGQKVEFLVSFYNNEISEKSEIFDDQFSVERPDGSNFTLKIRSTKLEDSAMYFCASSDMSGGNEKLFFGSGTQLSVL.

The chain is built from TRBV6-1 and TRBJ1-1; the D gene is possibly TRBD1 (5 bases). The germline V gene has CDR1 MNHNS and CDR2 SASEGT. This CDR3 spans 13 amino acids. The V end lost 1 base, the J end lost 9 bases, and 12 bases lay between the germline ends. CDR3 nucleotides: TGTGCCAGCAGTGAAGTGGATAGGGGTCAAGCTTTCTTT. Translation gives CASSEVDRGQAFF.

This sequence joins TRBV21-1 and TRBJ1-2. TRBV21-1 is labeled a pseudogene. This CDR3 spans 20 amino acids. CDR3 sequence (DNA): TGTGCCAGCAGCAAAGTAAGTCCTCCTTTTACAACGGGGAAGGACTATGGCTACACCTTC. This codes for CASSKVSPPFTTGKDYGYTF.

This chain connects TRBV18 to TRBJ2-7; a possible D gene is TRBD2 (6 bases). Looked up from germline, CDR1 is KGHSH and CDR2 is LQKENI. There are 16 residues in the CDR3. The ends were cut back, 5 bases at V and 3 bases at J, with 20 bases in the middle. CDR3 nucleotide sequence: TGTGCCAGCTCAGCTTCTATAGCGGTCTCACGCTACGAGCAGTACTTC. Translation: CASSASIAVSRYEQYF. Drawing the rest from reference TRBV18 and TRBJ2-7, the complete variable domain is NAGVMQNPRHLVRRRGQEARLRCSPMKGHSHVYWYRQLPEEGLKFMVYLQKENIIDESGMPKERFSAEFPKEGPSILRIQQVVRGDSAAYFCASSASIAVSRYEQYFGPGTRLTVT.

The rearrangement links TRBV6-5 to TRBJ2-7; the D is unclear. This CDR3 is built from 11 residues. Germline V gene data show CDR1 as MNHEY and CDR2 as SVGAGI. With 7 bases removed from V and 4 bases from J, the gap between germline ends came to 8 bases. The chain's CDR3 is CASMGGYEQYF. The CDR3 nucleotides read TGTGCCAGCATGGGCGGTTACGAGCAGTACTTC.

CDR3 nucleotides: TGTGCCAGCAGGGGCGGAGACTATGGCTACACCTTC. It encodes CASRGGDYGYTF. This rearrangement joins TRBV2 to TRBJ1-2; D unresolved. CDR1 SNHLY and CDR2 FYNNEI come from the germline V gene. V was pared by 6 bases and J by 3 bases, with 8 bases between. CDR3 length: 12 residues. The variable domain in full, completed from reference TRBV2 and TRBJ1-2, reads EPEVTQTPSHQVTQMGQEVILRCVPISNHLYFYWYRQILGQKVEFLVSFYNNEISEKSEIFDDQFSVERPDGSNFTLKIRSTKLEDSAMYFCASRGGDYGYTFGSGTRLTVV.

The rearrangement joins TRBV23-1 to TRBJ2-5; D call uncertain. TRBV23-1 is filed as an ORF, its function uncertain. V shed 9 bases and J shed 5 bases, with 7 bases lying between them. The CDR3 spans 10 residues. This chain's CDR3 is CARLIETQYF. DNA of the CDR3: TGCGCCAGACTTATCGAGACCCAGTACTTC.

V and J are TRBV28 and TRBJ1-1; D is unclear. The CDR3 is 12 residues long. Per the germline V gene, CDR1 is MDHEN and CDR2 is SYDVKM. Trimming left V 2 bases short and J 8 bases short, with 9 bases between. The CDR3 DNA sequence: TGTGCCAGCAGTTTAAGTACGAAAGAAGCTTTCTTT. It codes for CASSLSTKEAFF.

The V and J genes are TRBV28 and TRBJ1-2; D gene unclear. The CDR3 loop spans 12 amino acids. Germline lookup yields CDR1 MDHEN and CDR2 SYDVKM. V lost 5 bases and J 2 bases, leaving 6 bases between the germline ends. The CDR3 protein is CASSQDNYGYTF. CDR3 sequence (DNA): TGTGCCAGCAGTCAAGACAACTATGGCTACACCTTC.

The rearrangement links TRBV5-1 to TRBJ2-1; D is possibly TRBD2 (6 bases). This CDR3 is 14 amino acids long. The germline V gene has CDR1 SGHRS and CDR2 YFSETQ. The germline V and J ends were trimmed by 4 bases and 4 bases, with 12 bases remaining between them. The CDR3 nucleotides are TGCGCCAGCAGCGACGGGAGTGAGTACAATGAGCAGTTCTTC. Its translation: CASSDGSEYNEQFF.

The V call is TRBV2, the J call TRBJ2-2, with TRBD2 matching 9 bases. CDR3 length: 14 amino acids. Germline CDR1 is SNHLY and CDR2 is FYNNEI. The ends lost 7 bases at V and 6 bases at J; junction bases unmatched: 6. The CDR3 is CASKWTSEAGELFF. CDR3 nucleotides: TGTGCCAGCAAGTGGACTAGCGAGGCCGGGGAGCTGTTTTTT.

V usage is TRBV24-1 and J usage is TRBJ2-3, with a possible D match to TRBD1 (6 bases). V lost 5 bases to trimming and J lost 4 bases, with 15 bases between them. The CDR3 totals 15 residues. The germline CDR1 and CDR2 sequences are KGHDR and SFDVKD. DNA of the CDR3: TGTGCCACCAGTGCCCCCCTTGGGGGCTCAGATACGCAGTATTTT. Its protein product is CATSAPLGGSDTQYF.

The V gene is TRBV7-8, the J gene TRBJ2-2; TRBD1 agrees at 8 bases. The CDR3 is made up of 15 amino acids. V lost 5 bases, J lost 7 bases, and 9 bases stayed unmatched. The germline gives CDR1 SGHVS, CDR2 FQNEAQ. The CDR3 sequence: CASSPRTGLGGELFF. The CDR3 DNA sequence: TGTGCCAGCAGCCCACGGACAGGGTTGGGCGGGGAGCTGTTTTTT.

This chain uses TRBV7-3 with TRBJ2-1; D is uncertain. Trimming pared 4 bases from V and 1 base from J, leaving 5 bases between. Germline V gives CDR1 SGHTA, CDR2 FQGTGA. This CDR3 contains 13 residues. The DNA for the CDR3 is TGTGCCAGCAGCTCACAATCCTACAATGAGCAGTTCTTC. This codes for CASSSQSYNEQFF.

DNA of the CDR3: TGTGCCAGCAGCCGGCTCCAAGGCGGAGAGCAGTTCTTC. Translated: CASSRLQGGEQFF. The rearrangement links TRBV3-1 (or the pseudogene TRBV3-2) to TRBJ2-1; no clear D. Trimming pared 4 bases from V and 10 bases from J, leaving 14 bases between. This CDR3 is 13 amino acids long. CDR1 and CDR2 (germline): LGHDT, YNNKEL (reference sequence).

This clone was counted once. This rearrangement joins TRBV7-2 to TRBJ1-3; D might be TRBD1 (6 bases). Germline V CDR1 and CDR2: SGHTA, FQGNSA. The CDR3 is 13 residues long. V was cut by 5 bases and J by 14 bases, with 19 bases left in between. The CDR3 is CASSPTGARQLYF. The DNA of the CDR3 is TGTGCCAGCAGCCCCACGGGGGCTCGCCAATTATATTTT.

The chain joins TRBV5-1 to TRBJ1-1, with D uncertain. CDR3 length equals 14 residues. CDR1 is SGHRS and CDR2 is YFSETQ in the germline V gene. Trimming pared 0 bases from V and 1 base from J, leaving 7 bases between. The chain's CDR3 is CASSLEPSNTEAFF. CDR3 in DNA: TGCGCCAGCAGCTTGGAGCCTTCGAACACTGAAGCTTTCTTT.

This clone was seen only a few times. V and J are TRBV9 and TRBJ2-2; D call uncertain. V gave up 4 bases and J gave up 5 bases, with 3 bases separating them. The CDR3 contains 11 residues. Germline CDR1 SGDLS, CDR2 YYNGEE. The CDR3 sequence: CASSSTGELFF. The CDR3 DNA is TGTGCCAGCAGCAGTACCGGGGAGCTGTTTTTT.

This clone was recorded a few times. The chain has TRBV29-1 and TRBJ2-7; D uncertain. V lost 6 bases and J 5 bases, leaving 20 bases between the germline ends. The CDR3 is 14 residues long. CDR1 SQVTM and CDR2 ANQGSEA come from the germline V gene. The CDR3 region is CSVPLGRDLNEQYF. CDR3 bases: TGCAGCGTCCCGTTGGGTAGGGATTTGAACGAGCAGTACTTC.

The chain is built from TRBV6-5 and TRBJ1-5; D unclear. The CDR3 loop spans 13 amino acids. V shed 0 bases and J shed 16 bases, with 16 bases lying between them. Germline V gene data show CDR1 as MNHEY and CDR2 as SVGAGI. Here the CDR3 DNA reads TGTGCCAGCAGTTACTCGAGACTCCCCGGGGAACATTTT. Protein product: CASSYSRLPGEHF.

This clone appeared a single time. The chain has TRBV4-1 and TRBJ1-1; no clear D. Trimming left V 4 bases short and J 2 bases short, with 14 bases between. Germline V gene sequence: CDR1 MGHRA, CDR2 YSYEKL. The CDR3 length is 15 residues. The CDR3 loop reads CASSPIGEGNTEAFF. Here the CDR3 DNA reads TGCGCCAGCAGCCCTATCGGGGAGGGCAACACTGAAGCTTTCTTT.

The sample holds one count of this clone. The V gene is TRBV5-1, the J gene TRBJ2-5; the D gene is possibly TRBD1 (5 bases). Between the trimmed V and J ends, which lost 0 bases and 3 bases, there was a span of 9 bases. Germline V gene sequence: CDR1 SGHRS, CDR2 YFSETQ. This CDR3 region has 14 residues. The CDR3 DNA sequence: TGCGCCAGCAGCTTGGCCCACAGGAAAGAGACCCAGTACTTC. It codes for CASSLAHRKETQYF.